This record concerns one TCR beta chain sequence. CDR1 is LNHDA and CDR2 is SQIVND in the germline V gene (reference sequence). The CDR3 runs 15 residues. After removal of 5 bases from V and 4 bases from J, the junction contained 7 bases not matched to a gene. Using immunoSEQ multiplex PCR, the repertoire was profiled, and TCRdb retains in-frame clones only, with some absent. Among roughly 39,000 clones listed, roughly 90% were seen once. Sample time point: pretreatment peripheral blood. The data were taken from a study of PD-L1 blockade in urothelial cancer. Study at large: Blood analysis was done at 3 weeks (second dose) and 6 weeks after treatment began.

The input for sequencing was PBMCs, taken around atezolizumab (anti-PD-L1) treatment. V usage is TRBV19 and J usage is TRBJ1-5; 8 bases agree with TRBD1. This sequence originates from an older woman with urothelial cancer. This CDR3 is CASSPDRVGNQPQHF. DNA for the CDR3: TGTGCCAGTAGTCCGGACAGGGTTGGAAATCAGCCCCAGCATTTT.